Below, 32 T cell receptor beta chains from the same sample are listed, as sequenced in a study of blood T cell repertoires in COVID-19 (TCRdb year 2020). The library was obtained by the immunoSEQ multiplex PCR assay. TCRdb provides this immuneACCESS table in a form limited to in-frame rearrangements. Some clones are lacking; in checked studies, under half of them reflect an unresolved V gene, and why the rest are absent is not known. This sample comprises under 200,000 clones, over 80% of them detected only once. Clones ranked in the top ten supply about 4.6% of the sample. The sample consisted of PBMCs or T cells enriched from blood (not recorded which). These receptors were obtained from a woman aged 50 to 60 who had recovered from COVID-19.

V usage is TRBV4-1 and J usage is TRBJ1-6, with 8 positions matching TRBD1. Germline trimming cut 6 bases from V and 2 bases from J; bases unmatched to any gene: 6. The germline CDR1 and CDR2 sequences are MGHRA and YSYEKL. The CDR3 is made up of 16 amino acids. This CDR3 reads CASRTLTGAYNSPLHF. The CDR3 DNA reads TGCGCCAGCAGAACCCTGACAGGGGCCTATAATTCACCCCTCCACTTT.

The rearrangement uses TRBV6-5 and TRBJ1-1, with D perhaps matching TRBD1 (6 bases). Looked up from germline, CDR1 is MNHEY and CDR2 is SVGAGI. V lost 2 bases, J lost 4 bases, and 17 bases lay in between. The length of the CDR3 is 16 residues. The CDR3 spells CASSYGGGQRGTEAFF. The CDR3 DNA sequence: TGTGCCAGCAGTTACGGCGGGGGGCAACGAGGCACTGAAGCTTTCTTT.

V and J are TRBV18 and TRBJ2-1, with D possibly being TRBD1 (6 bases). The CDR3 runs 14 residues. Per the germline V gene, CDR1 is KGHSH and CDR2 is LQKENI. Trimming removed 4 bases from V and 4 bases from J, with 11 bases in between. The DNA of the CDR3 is TGTGCCAGCTCACGAACAGGGTTTTACAATGAGCAGTTCTTC. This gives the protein CASSRTGFYNEQFF.

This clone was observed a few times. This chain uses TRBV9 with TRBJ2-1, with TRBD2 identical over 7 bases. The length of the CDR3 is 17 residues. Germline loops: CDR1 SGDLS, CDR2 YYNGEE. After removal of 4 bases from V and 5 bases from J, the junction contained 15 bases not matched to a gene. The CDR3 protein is CASSPPVPGGPNNEQFF. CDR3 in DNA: TGTGCCAGCAGCCCCCCGGTCCCGGGAGGCCCAAACAATGAGCAGTTCTTC. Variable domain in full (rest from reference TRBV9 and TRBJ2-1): DSGVTQTPKHLITATGQRVTLRCSPRSGDLSVYWYQQSLDQGLQFLIQYYNGEERAKGNILERFSAQQFPDLHSELNLSSLELGDSALYFCASSPPVPGGPNNEQFFGPGTRLTVL.

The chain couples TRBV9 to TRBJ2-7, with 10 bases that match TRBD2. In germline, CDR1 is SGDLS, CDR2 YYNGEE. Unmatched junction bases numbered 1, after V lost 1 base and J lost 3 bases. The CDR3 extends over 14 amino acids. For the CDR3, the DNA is TGTGCCAGCAGCGTAAGGACTAGCGGCTACGAGCAGTACGTC. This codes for CASSVRTSGYEQYV.

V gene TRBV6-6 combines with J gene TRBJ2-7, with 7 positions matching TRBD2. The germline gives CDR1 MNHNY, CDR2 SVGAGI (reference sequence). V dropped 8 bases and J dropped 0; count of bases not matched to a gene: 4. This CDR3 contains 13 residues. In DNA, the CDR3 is TGTGCCAGCTCTTGGACTAGCTCCTACGAGCAGTACGTC. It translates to CASSWTSSYEQYV.

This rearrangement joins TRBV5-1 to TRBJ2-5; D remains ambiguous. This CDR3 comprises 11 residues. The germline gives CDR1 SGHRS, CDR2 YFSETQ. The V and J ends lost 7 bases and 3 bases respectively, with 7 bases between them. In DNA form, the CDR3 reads TGCGCCAGCGCGAAAGAAGAGACCCAGTACTTC. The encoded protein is CASAKEETQYF.

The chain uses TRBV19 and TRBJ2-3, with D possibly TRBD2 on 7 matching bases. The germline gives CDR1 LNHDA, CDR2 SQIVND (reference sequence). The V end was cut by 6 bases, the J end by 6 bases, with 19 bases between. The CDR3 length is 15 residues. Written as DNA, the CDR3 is TGTGCCAGTAGGGGGGGGGCCCATACAGCGGATACGCAGTATTTT. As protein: CASRGGAHTADTQYF.

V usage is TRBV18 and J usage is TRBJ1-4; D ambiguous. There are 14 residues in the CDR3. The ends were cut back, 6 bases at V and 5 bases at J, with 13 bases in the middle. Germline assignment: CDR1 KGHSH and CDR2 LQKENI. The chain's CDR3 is CASSLGPGNEKLFF. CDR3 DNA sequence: TGTGCCAGCTCCTTAGGTCCGGGAAATGAAAAACTGTTTTTT.

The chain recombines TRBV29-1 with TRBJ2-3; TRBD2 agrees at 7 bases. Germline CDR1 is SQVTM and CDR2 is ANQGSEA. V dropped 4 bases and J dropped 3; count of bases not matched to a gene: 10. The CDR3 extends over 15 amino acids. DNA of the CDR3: TGCAGCGTTGGTCGGGAGGTCAGTTTTACAGATACGCAGTATTTT. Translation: CSVGREVSFTDTQYF.

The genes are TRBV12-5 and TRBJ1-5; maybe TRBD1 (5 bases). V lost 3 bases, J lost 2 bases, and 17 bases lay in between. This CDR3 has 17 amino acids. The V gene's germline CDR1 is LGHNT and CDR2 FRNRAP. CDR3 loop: CASGFSGGTLRNQPQHF. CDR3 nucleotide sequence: TGTGCTAGTGGTTTTTCGGGGGGAACACTTCGCAATCAGCCCCAGCATTTT.

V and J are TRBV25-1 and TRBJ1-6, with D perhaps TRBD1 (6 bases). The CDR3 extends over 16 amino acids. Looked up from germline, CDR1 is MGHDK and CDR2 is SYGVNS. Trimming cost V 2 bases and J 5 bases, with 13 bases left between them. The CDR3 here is CASSEMGAGDNSPLHF. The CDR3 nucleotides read TGTGCCAGCAGTGAAATGGGGGCTGGGGATAATTCACCCCTCCACTTT. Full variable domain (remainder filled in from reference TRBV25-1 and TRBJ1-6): EADIYQTPRYLVIGTGKKITLECSQTMGHDKMYWYQQDPGMELHLIHYSYGVNSTEKGDLSSESTVSRIRTEHFPLTLESARPSHTSQYLCASSEMGAGDNSPLHFGNGTRLTVT.

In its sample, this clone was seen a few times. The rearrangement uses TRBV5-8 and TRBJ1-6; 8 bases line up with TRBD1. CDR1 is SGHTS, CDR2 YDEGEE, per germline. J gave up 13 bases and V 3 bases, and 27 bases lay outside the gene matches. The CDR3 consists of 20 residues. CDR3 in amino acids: CASSWTGLLPSPDKRSPLHF. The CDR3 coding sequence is TGTGCCAGCAGCTGGACAGGGCTTTTACCCAGTCCCGACAAAAGGTCGCCCCTCCACTTT. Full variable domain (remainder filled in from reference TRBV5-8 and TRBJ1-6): EAGVTQSPTHLIKTRGQQATLRCSPISGHTSVYWYQQALGLGLQFLLWYDEGEERNRGNFPPRFSGRQFPNYSSELNVNALELEDSALYLCASSWTGLLPSPDKRSPLHFGNGTRLTVT.

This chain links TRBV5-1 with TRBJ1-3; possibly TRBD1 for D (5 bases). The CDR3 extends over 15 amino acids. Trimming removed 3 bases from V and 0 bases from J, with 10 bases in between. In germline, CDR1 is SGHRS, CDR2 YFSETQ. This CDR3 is CASSYTGASGNTIYF. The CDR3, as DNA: TGCGCCAGCAGCTACACAGGCGCCTCTGGAAACACCATATATTTT.

CDR3 coding DNA: TGTGCCAGCAGCTTAAACCCCTCTAGCGGGGGGGACTATGAGCAGTTCTTC. It specifies CASSLNPSSGGDYEQFF. The rearrangement links TRBV13 to TRBJ2-1; TRBD2 matches at 12 bases. V shed 2 bases and J 8 bases; nucleotides not matched to a gene: 10. Germline V gene sequence: CDR1 PRHDT, CDR2 FYEKMQ (reference sequence). CDR3 length equals 17 residues.

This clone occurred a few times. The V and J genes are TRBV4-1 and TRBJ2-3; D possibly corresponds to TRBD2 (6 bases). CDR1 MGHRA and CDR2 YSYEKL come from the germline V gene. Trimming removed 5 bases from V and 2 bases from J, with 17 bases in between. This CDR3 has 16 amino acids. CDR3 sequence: CASSYGSQLNTDTQYF. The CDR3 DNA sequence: TGCGCCAGCAGCTACGGGAGTCAGCTTAACACAGATACGCAGTATTTT.

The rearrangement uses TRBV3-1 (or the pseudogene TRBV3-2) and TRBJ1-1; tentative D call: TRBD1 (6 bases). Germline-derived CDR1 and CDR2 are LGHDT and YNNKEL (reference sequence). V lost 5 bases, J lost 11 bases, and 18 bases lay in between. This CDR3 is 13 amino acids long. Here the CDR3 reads CASSSLGGRSAFF. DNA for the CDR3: TGTGCCAGCAGCTCCCTGGGGGGGCGGTCCGCTTTCTTT.

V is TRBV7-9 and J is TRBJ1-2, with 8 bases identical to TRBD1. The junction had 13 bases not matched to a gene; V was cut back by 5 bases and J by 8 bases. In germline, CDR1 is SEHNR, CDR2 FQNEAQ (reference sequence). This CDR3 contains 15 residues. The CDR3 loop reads CASSGYRDRRGGYTF. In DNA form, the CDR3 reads TGTGCCAGCAGCGGCTACCGGGACAGGAGAGGAGGCTACACCTTC.

CDR3 coding DNA: TGTGCCAGCAGTATACCAGGGGGCACTGAAGCTTTCTTT. Protein product: CASSIPGGTEAFF. The gene calls are TRBV12-3 or TRBV12-4 and TRBJ1-1, with TRBD1 matching over 7 bases. Unmatched junction bases numbered 4, after V lost 5 bases and J lost 4 bases. CDR3 length: 13 amino acids.

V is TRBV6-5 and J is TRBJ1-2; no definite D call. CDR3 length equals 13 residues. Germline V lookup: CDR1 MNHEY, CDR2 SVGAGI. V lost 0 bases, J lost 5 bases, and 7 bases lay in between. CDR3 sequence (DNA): TGTGCCAGCAGTTACTCGAGCGTATATGGCTACACCTTC. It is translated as CASSYSSVYGYTF.

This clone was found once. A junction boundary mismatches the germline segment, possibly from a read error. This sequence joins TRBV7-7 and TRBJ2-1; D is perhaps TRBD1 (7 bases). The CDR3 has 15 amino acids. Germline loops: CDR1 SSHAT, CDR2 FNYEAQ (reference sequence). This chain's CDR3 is CASSPGGLSSDEQFF. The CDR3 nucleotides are TGTGCTAGCAGCCCAGGGGGTTTATCTAGCGATGAGCAGTTCTTC. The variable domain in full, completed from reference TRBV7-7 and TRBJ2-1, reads GAGVSQSPRYKVTKRGQDVTLRCDPISSHATLYWYQQALGQGPEFLTYFNYEAQPDKSGLPSDRFSAERPEGSISTLTIQRTEQRDSAMYRCASSPGGLSSDEQFFGPGTRLTVL.

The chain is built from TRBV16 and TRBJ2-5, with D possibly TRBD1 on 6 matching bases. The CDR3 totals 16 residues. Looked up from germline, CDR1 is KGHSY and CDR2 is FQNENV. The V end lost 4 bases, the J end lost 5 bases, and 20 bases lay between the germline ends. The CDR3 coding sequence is TGTGCCAGCAGCCCACTTTCGTCAGGGGCCGGGGAGACCCAGTACTTC. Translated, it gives CASSPLSSGAGETQYF.

CDR3 loop: CASSEVGTNQPQHF. DNA for the CDR3: TGTGCCAGCAGTGAAGTGGGGACAAATCAGCCCCAGCATTTT. The chain couples TRBV6-1 to TRBJ1-5, with a weak D call TRBD1 (6 bases). With 1 base removed from V and 4 bases from J, the gap between germline ends came to 8 bases. The CDR3 length is 14 residues. Per the germline V gene, CDR1 is MNHNS and CDR2 is SASEGT.

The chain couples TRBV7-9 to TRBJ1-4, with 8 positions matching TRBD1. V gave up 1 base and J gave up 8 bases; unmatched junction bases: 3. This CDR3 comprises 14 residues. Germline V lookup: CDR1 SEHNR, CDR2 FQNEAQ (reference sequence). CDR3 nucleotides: TGTGCCAGCAGCTTAGGGACAGGGAAGGAAAAACTGTTTTTT. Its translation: CASSLGTGKEKLFF.

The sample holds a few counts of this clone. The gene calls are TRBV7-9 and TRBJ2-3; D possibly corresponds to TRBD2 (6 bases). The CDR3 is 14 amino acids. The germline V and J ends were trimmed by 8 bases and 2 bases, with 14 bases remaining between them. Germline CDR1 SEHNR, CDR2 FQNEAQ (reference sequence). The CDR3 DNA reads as TGTGCCAGCTCCGGGGCGGGAAACACAGATACGCAGTATTTT. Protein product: CASSGAGNTDTQYF.

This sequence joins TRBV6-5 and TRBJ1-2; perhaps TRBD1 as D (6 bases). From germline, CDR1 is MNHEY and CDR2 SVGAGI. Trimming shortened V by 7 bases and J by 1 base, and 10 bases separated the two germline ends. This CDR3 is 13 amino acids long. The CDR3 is CASITTGNYGYTF. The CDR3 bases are TGTGCCAGCATCACGACAGGTAACTATGGCTACACCTTC.

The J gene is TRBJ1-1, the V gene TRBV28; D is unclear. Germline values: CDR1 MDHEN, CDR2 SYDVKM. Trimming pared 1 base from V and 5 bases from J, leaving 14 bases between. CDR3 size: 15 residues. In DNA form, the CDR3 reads TGTGCCAGCAGTTTATTGCGCCCCGCGGGAACTGAAGCTTTCTTT. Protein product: CASSLLRPAGTEAFF.

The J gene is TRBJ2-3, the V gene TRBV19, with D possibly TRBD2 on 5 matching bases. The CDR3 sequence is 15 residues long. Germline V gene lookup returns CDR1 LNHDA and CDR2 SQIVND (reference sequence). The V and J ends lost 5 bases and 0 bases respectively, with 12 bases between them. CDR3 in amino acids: CASSPVDSSTDTQYF. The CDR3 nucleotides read TGTGCCAGTAGTCCGGTGGACTCTAGCACAGATACGCAGTATTTT.

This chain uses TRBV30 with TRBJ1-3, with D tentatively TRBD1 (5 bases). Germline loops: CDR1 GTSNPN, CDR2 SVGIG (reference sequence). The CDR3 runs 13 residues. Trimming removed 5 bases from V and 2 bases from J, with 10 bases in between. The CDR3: CAWCPGTGNTIYF. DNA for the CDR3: TGTGCCTGGTGTCCAGGGACTGGAAACACCATATATTTT.

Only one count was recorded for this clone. The DNA of the CDR3 is TGTGCCACCAGGGACAGGGGGGGGCAGAACATTCAGTACTTC. Residues: CATRDRGGQNIQYF. The chain combines TRBV19 with TRBJ2-4; 11 bases agree with TRBD1. This CDR3 spans 14 amino acids. Germline V gene data show CDR1 as LNHDA and CDR2 as SQIVND (reference sequence). Trimming took 10 bases from V and 7 from J; bases not matched to a gene: 9.

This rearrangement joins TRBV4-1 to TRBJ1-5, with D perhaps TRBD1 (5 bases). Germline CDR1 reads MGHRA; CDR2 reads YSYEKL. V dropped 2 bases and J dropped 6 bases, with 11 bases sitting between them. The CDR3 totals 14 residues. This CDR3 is CASSQPQTVQPQHF. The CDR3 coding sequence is TGCGCCAGCAGCCAACCCCAGACAGTTCAGCCCCAGCATTTT.

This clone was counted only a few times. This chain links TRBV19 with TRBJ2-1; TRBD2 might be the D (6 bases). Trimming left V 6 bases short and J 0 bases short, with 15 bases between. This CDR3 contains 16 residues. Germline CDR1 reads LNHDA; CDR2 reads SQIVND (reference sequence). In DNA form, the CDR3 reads TGTGCCAGTAGGCCTATAGCGGCTCCCTCCTACAATGAGCAGTTCTTC. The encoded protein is CASRPIAAPSYNEQFF.